This T cell receptor (beta chain) was identified during a study of OX40 agonist ivuxolimab in advanced cancers. Overall study context: Patients treated during dose escalation were battling hepatocellular carcinoma, melanoma, renal cell or head and neck cancer. There were three patients with partial responses, one having hepatocellular carcinoma and two cutaneous melanoma.

This CDR3 comprises 16 residues. Clones were read by immunoSEQ multiplex PCR, and TCRdb kept only the in-frame ones, dropping some. The table shows 35,000 to 40,000 clones, with about 86% occurring only once. As regards this clone: Its antigen is not known.

General study results and limits: Researchers did not determine the expanded peripheral T cells' antigen specificity. Relative to CD4+, CD8+ T cells held more expanded clones on average.

The V gene is TRBV21-1, the J gene TRBJ2-4. TRBV21-1 is recorded as a pseudogene. The sequence was obtained from an adult with an advanced solid tumor such as melanoma, head and neck, liver or kidney cancer. This specimen was CD4+ or CD8+ T cells sorted from blood, taken in a trial of the OX40 agonist ivuxolimab. The CDR3 here is CASSKEADPVKNIQYF. The CDR3 DNA sequence: TGTGCCAGCAGCAAAGAGGCAGACCCGGTCAAAAACATTCAGTACTTC.